This T cell receptor (beta chain) was documented in a study of T cells expressing NK-cell markers. General observations from the study: In more than five donors, dominant CD3+CD56+NKG2C+ clonotypes ranked among the top 10 CD8+ clonotypes.

TCR beta cDNA was made by 5'RACE template switching with UMIs. TCRdb reprocessed the 5' RACE reads; each CDR3 protein has one entry and no DNA is given. The table gives about 460,000 distinct CDR3 sequences; the top ten clones make up over 1.1% of it. Notes on this clonotype: Its antigen is not identified.

Germline CDR1 and CDR2: ENHRY and SYGVKD. This CDR3 has 16 amino acids. This sequence was found in a woman aged 45-65 years in good health. The sequenced sample was blood T cells: a sorted CD56 or NKG2C T cell subset, CD4+ or CD8+ T cells, or bulk PBMC T cells (not recorded which). This chain connects TRBV10-3 to TRBJ2-1; the TCRdb D gene call, TRBD2, has no DNA to confirm it. This chain's CDR3 is CAISGQLAGGSNEQFF.